Below are 15 T cell receptor beta chains sequenced from a single sample in a study of blood T cell repertoires in COVID-19. The data were produced by immunoSEQ multiplex PCR, yet TCRdb's version contains in-frame clones alone and is incomplete. The repertoire consists of more than 50,000 clones, with just under 80% occurring once and the leading ten covering more than 9.5%. The source material was peripheral blood. The source of these receptors is a human donor in a cohort sampled during active COVID-19.

This clone has a handful of counts. The rearrangement links TRBV5-1 to TRBJ2-1, with 8 bases matching TRBD2. V trimming: 5 bases; J trimming: 2 bases; junction bases outside the gene matches: 12. The CDR3 covers 17 residues. CDR1 is SGHRS and CDR2 is YFSETQ in the germline V gene. CDR3 nucleotides: TGCGCCAGCAGACCTCTCACTAGCGGCCTAACCTACAATGAGCAGTTCTTC. As protein: CASRPLTSGLTYNEQFF.

This clone turned up a few times. This chain links TRBV5-5 with TRBJ2-6; D remains unclear. The V end lost 1 base, the J end lost 0 bases, and 5 bases lay between the germline ends. CDR1 is SGHKS and CDR2 is YYEKEE in the germline V gene (reference sequence). This CDR3 is built from 15 residues. The CDR3, as DNA: TGTGCCAGCAGCTTGCGAGTCTCTGGGGCCAACGTCCTGACTTTC. Encoded protein: CASSLRVSGANVLTF.

This clone was picked up a small number of times. This chain uses TRBV6-2 or TRBV6-3 with TRBJ1-5; D unclear. The CDR3 runs 15 residues. The V end was cut by 6 bases, the J end by 1 base, with 13 bases between. Germline V gene lookup returns CDR1 MNHEY and CDR2 SVGEGT. CDR3 sequence (DNA): TGTGCCAGCAGCCATCCAACAGAGAGCAATCAGCCCCAGCATTTT. Translating it yields CASSHPTESNQPQHF.

The gene calls are TRBV19 and TRBJ2-7, with D tentatively TRBD2 (5 bases). Germline CDR1 and CDR2: LNHDA and SQIVND (reference sequence). The V and J ends lost 2 bases and 3 bases respectively, with 14 bases between them. This CDR3 comprises 15 residues. Here the CDR3 reads CASSIIGPGGYEQYF. CDR3 DNA sequence: TGTGCCAGTAGTATAATCGGGCCCGGAGGCTACGAGCAGTACTTC.

This chain uses TRBV7-8 with TRBJ2-7; D ambiguous. This CDR3 comprises 13 residues. Looked up from germline, CDR1 is SGHVS and CDR2 is FQNEAQ. Trimming stripped 1 base from V and 3 bases from J, with 7 bases between. The CDR3 is CASSLGEIYEQYF. CDR3 DNA: TGTGCCAGCAGCTTAGGCGAGATCTACGAGCAGTACTTC.

The rearrangement uses TRBV7-2 and TRBJ2-7; 14 bases are a match to TRBD2. CDR3 size: 17 residues. Germline V gene lookup returns CDR1 SGHTA and CDR2 FQGNSA. Trimming cost V 5 bases and J 11 bases; bases outside gene matches: 17. The CDR3 protein is CASSTLGAGTSGSLEYF. DNA for the CDR3: TGTGCCAGCAGCACACTAGGGGCTGGGACTAGCGGGAGCTTGGAGTACTTC.

The chain joins TRBV6-5 to TRBJ2-1; 11 bases map to TRBD2. Per germline, CDR1 MNHEY and CDR2 SVGAGI. The CDR3 loop spans 14 amino acids. J lost 9 bases, V lost 8 bases, and 9 bases had no gene match. The CDR3 protein is CASSVAGGTVEQFF. The CDR3 DNA reads TGTGCCAGCTCCGTAGCGGGAGGGACGGTTGAGCAGTTCTTC.

The chain employs TRBV6-5 and TRBJ1-5, with a weak D call TRBD1 (6 bases). This CDR3 region has 15 residues. Trimming took off 6 bases at V and 0 bases at J, with 12 bases between the two ends. Germline V gives CDR1 MNHEY, CDR2 SVGAGI. CDR3 amino acids: CASSPRTDSNQPQHF. In DNA form, the CDR3 reads TGTGCCAGCAGCCCCCGGACAGATAGCAATCAGCCCCAGCATTTT.

The chain recombines TRBV28 with TRBJ1-5; no clear D gene. CDR3 length: 13 amino acids. The ends were cut back, 6 bases at V and 0 bases at J, with 6 bases in the middle. Germline CDR1 reads MDHEN; CDR2 reads SYDVKM. The CDR3 is CASRTPSNQPQHF. The CDR3 DNA is TGTGCCAGCAGGACACCTAGCAATCAGCCCCAGCATTTT.

V usage is TRBV28 and J usage is TRBJ1-5; no definite D call. Between the trimmed V and J ends, which lost 8 bases and 1 base, there was a span of 9 bases. CDR3 length: 13 amino acids. Germline values: CDR1 MDHEN, CDR2 SYDVKM. DNA of the CDR3: TGTGCCAGCGTACGGCGGAGCAATCAGCCCCAGCATTTT. Translated, it gives CASVRRSNQPQHF.

The CDR3 DNA sequence: TGCGCCAGCAGCTATGGCGGGGACAGCTTCAATGAGCAGTTCTTC. Its translation is CASSYGGDSFNEQFF. The gene calls are TRBV5-1 and TRBJ2-1; a possible D gene is TRBD1 (7 bases). Trimming removed 3 bases at V and 6 bases at J, with 16 bases between. The CDR3 sequence is 15 residues long. The germline CDR1 and CDR2 sequences are SGHRS and YFSETQ. The whole variable domain, filled in from reference TRBV5-1 and TRBJ2-1, reads KAGVTQTPRYLIKTRGQQVTLSCSPISGHRSVSWYQQTPGQGLQFLFEYFSETQRNKGNFPGRFSGRQFSNSRSEMNVSTLELGDSALYLCASSYGGDSFNEQFFGPGTRLTVL.

The chain employs TRBV5-1 and TRBJ2-3; 12 nucleotides line up with TRBD2. CDR3 length equals 17 residues. Germline V CDR1 and CDR2: SGHRS, YFSETQ. The V gene end was trimmed by 0 bases and the J gene end by 5 bases; junction bases not matched to a gene: 7. CDR3 nucleotides: TGCGCCAGCAGCTTGGGGGCTAGCGGGAGGGCCCTAGATACGCAGTATTTT. It encodes CASSLGASGRALDTQYF.

This clone was observed a few times. The V call is TRBV30, the J call TRBJ2-2; D not certain. The V and J ends lost 3 bases and 5 bases respectively, with 7 bases between them. The length of the CDR3 is 12 residues. Germline CDR1 is GTSNPN and CDR2 is SVGIG (reference sequence). The CDR3 DNA reads TGTGCCTGGAGCAGGATTACCGGGGAGCTGTTTTTT. Translation gives CAWSRITGELFF.

The chain employs TRBV10-3 and TRBJ2-1; 9 bases line up with TRBD1. The V gene's germline CDR1 is ENHRY and CDR2 SYGVKD. This CDR3 contains 13 residues. With 6 bases clipped from V and 5 bases from J, the junction kept 2 bases outside the gene matches. CDR3 in amino acids: CAIRGTGNNEQFF. The DNA for the CDR3 is TGTGCCATCAGAGGGACAGGGAACAATGAGCAGTTCTTC.

The chain is built from TRBV3-1 (or the pseudogene TRBV3-2) and TRBJ2-1; 14 nucleotides line up with TRBD2. The junction had 5 bases not matched to a gene; V was cut back by 5 bases and J by 5 bases. Germline CDR1 is LGHDT and CDR2 is YNNKEL (reference sequence). The CDR3 runs to 16 residues. Written as DNA, the CDR3 is TGTGCCAGCAGCGTACGGGGACTAGCGGGGGACAATGAGCAGTTCTTC. This translates into CASSVRGLAGDNEQFF.